These 24 T cell receptor beta chains share one sample of origin, sequenced in a study of monozygotic twins with cystic fibrosis. The assay was immunoSEQ multiplex PCR, and TCRdb's table has in-frame clones only and misses some. The sample lists over 20,000 clones; around 90% were seen once. The sample was blood. Receptor source: a girl aged 2 to 9 with cystic fibrosis.

This chain links TRBV9 with TRBJ2-7; 7 positions agree with TRBD2. Germline trimming cut 0 bases from V and 4 bases from J; bases unmatched to any gene: 7. This CDR3 spans 15 amino acids. Germline V lookup: CDR1 SGDLS, CDR2 YYNGEE. The chain's CDR3 is CASSVGSSSGYEQYF. The CDR3 DNA sequence: TGTGCCAGCAGCGTAGGTTCGTCTAGCGGATACGAGCAGTACTTC.

The chain recombines TRBV9 with TRBJ2-3; D is perhaps TRBD1 (6 bases). V lost 0 bases to trimming and J lost 2 bases, with 13 bases between them. Germline V gene lookup returns CDR1 SGDLS and CDR2 YYNGEE. The CDR3 runs to 16 residues. The CDR3 DNA follows: TGTGCCAGCAGCGTAGGTGGGGGCTGGGACACAGATACGCAGTATTTT. Translation gives CASSVGGGWDTDTQYF.

V is TRBV19 and J is TRBJ1-6, with D perhaps matching TRBD1 (5 bases). There are 13 residues in the CDR3. The germline gives CDR1 LNHDA, CDR2 SQIVND (reference sequence). With 3 bases removed from V and 7 bases from J, the gap between germline ends came to 7 bases. The CDR3 sequence: CASSMGGNSPLHF. CDR3 coding DNA: TGTGCCAGTAGTATGGGGGGGAATTCACCCCTCCACTTT.

The CDR3 DNA follows: TGTGCCAGCAGTTTCAGGGGGTCGGGTTCACCCCTCCACTTT. Its protein is CASSFRGSGSPLHF. The chain uses TRBV27 and TRBJ1-6, with 7 bases lining up with TRBD1. The CDR3 runs 14 residues. V was pared by 3 bases and J by 9 bases, with 5 bases of the junction left unmatched. CDR1 is MNHEY and CDR2 is SMNVEV in the germline V gene (reference sequence).

The rearrangement uses TRBV5-6 and TRBJ2-4; tentative D call: TRBD2 (6 bases). V was shortened by 4 bases and J by 7 bases, with 15 bases between the two germline ends. Germline V CDR1 and CDR2: SGHDT, YYEEEE. The CDR3 length is 14 residues. CDR3 nucleotide sequence: TGTGCCAGCAGCCAGGAGAGCCGGGGGAACATTCAGTACTTC. Encoded protein: CASSQESRGNIQYF.

DNA of the CDR3: TGTGCCAGCAGCTCTGGACAGGGGACAGATACGCAGTATTTT. Its protein product is CASSSGQGTDTQYF. The chain uses TRBV5-8 and TRBJ2-3; 9 nucleotides align to TRBD1. Germline V CDR1 and CDR2: SGHTS, YDEGEE. The CDR3 has 14 amino acids. V was clipped by 3 bases and J by 3 bases; unmatched bases: 2.

The chain carries TRBV18 and TRBJ2-7; D unresolved. The germline CDR1 and CDR2 sequences are KGHSH and LQKENI. The CDR3 covers 13 residues. Trimming shortened V by 0 bases and J by 4 bases, and 7 bases separated the two germline ends. CDR3 amino acids: CASSPPVVYEQYF. CDR3 DNA: TGTGCCAGCTCACCACCGGTCGTATACGAGCAGTACTTC.

This clone came up once. The chain employs TRBV7-2 and TRBJ2-1, with a tentative D call TRBD1 (5 bases). Germline loops: CDR1 SGHTA, CDR2 FQGNSA. The CDR3 totals 15 residues. The V gene lost 5 bases and the J gene lost 0 bases, with 11 bases spanning the gap. The CDR3 nucleotides are TGTGCCAGCAGCATAACAGGAGACTCCTACAATGAGCAGTTCTTC. As protein: CASSITGDSYNEQFF.

The V call is TRBV4-3, the J call TRBJ1-2; no firm D call. Per germline, CDR1 LGHNA and CDR2 YSLEER. Between the trimmed V and J ends, which lost 0 bases and 3 bases, there was a span of 14 bases. CDR3 length: 16 amino acids. CDR3 in DNA: TGCGCCAGCAGCCAAGATCGGTCAGACCGTGACTATGGCTACACCTTC. Its protein is CASSQDRSDRDYGYTF.

The rearrangement uses TRBV15 and TRBJ1-4; a weak D match, TRBD1 (5 bases). The V gene's germline CDR1 is LNHNV and CDR2 YYDKDF (reference sequence). V dropped 3 bases and J dropped 12 bases, with 14 bases sitting between them. This CDR3 region has 13 residues. This CDR3 reads CATSSDSGWQLFF. CDR3 nucleotides: TGTGCCACCAGCAGTGATTCAGGGTGGCAACTGTTTTTT.

CDR3 region: CASSVVGTSTSTDTQYF. CDR3 coding DNA: TGTGCCAGCAGCGTGGTGGGCACCTCAACCAGCACAGATACGCAGTATTTT. J is TRBJ2-3 and V is TRBV5-8; D not resolved. CDR1 is SGHTS, CDR2 YDEGEE, per germline. Trimming left V 4 bases short and J 0 bases short, with 18 bases between. The CDR3 is 17 amino acids.

This chain links TRBV6-5 with TRBJ1-1; 7 positions match TRBD1. The V gene end was trimmed by 6 bases and the J gene end by 7 bases; junction bases not matched to a gene: 14. This CDR3 spans 15 amino acids. CDR1 is MNHEY, CDR2 SVGAGI, per germline. CDR3 DNA: TGTGCCAGCAGAAAAACGACAGGGCGAGAACATGAAGCTTTCTTT. It yields the protein CASRKTTGREHEAFF.

The chain couples TRBV5-1 to TRBJ1-2, with TRBD1 as a possible D gene (5 bases). Trimming left V 2 bases short and J 6 bases short, with 17 bases between. The CDR3 is made up of 15 amino acids. Per the germline V gene, CDR1 is SGHRS and CDR2 is YFSETQ. The CDR3 here is CASSLGVRVGDGYTF. CDR3 nucleotides: TGCGCCAGCAGCTTAGGAGTTAGGGTAGGGGATGGCTACACCTTC.

The chain combines TRBV9 with TRBJ1-1; no firm D call. Germline CDR1 reads SGDLS; CDR2 reads YYNGEE. This CDR3 has 14 amino acids. Trimming shortened V by 1 base and J by 5 bases, and 12 bases separated the two germline ends. CDR3 residues: CASSVMAEETEAFF. Written as DNA, the CDR3 is TGTGCCAGCAGCGTAATGGCGGAGGAGACTGAAGCTTTCTTT.

The genes are TRBV6-5 and TRBJ1-1; tentatively, D is TRBD1 (5 bases). This CDR3 is 13 amino acids long. Trimming stripped 2 bases from V and 2 bases from J, with 6 bases between. Germline V gene lookup returns CDR1 MNHEY and CDR2 SVGAGI. CDR3 in DNA: TGTGCCAGCAGTTACGGGGGAAACACTGAAGCTTTCTTT. Encoded protein: CASSYGGNTEAFF.

V and J are TRBV11-2 and TRBJ1-5; no firm D call. Germline CDR1 is SGHAT and CDR2 is FQNNGV. This CDR3 has 15 residues. V was clipped by 1 base and J by 0 bases, with 7 bases between them. CDR3 sequence reads: CASSLGGYSNQPQHF. DNA for the CDR3: TGTGCCAGCAGCTTAGGAGGGTATAGCAATCAGCCCCAGCATTTT.

The chain links TRBV2 to TRBJ1-5, with 7 bases fitting TRBD1. CDR3 length: 14 amino acids. Germline V gene data show CDR1 as SNHLY and CDR2 as FYNNEI. Losses at the gene ends were 5 bases for V and 3 bases for J; bases not matched to a gene: 4. This chain's CDR3 is CASSIGTVNQPQHF. The CDR3 DNA reads TGTGCCAGCAGTATCGGGACAGTCAATCAGCCCCAGCATTTT.

The chain employs TRBV7-6 and TRBJ2-3; 7 bases are a match to TRBD1. The CDR3 is 14 amino acids. With V trimmed by 4 bases and J by 4 bases, 5 bases remained unmatched. Germline-derived CDR1 and CDR2 are SGHVS and FNYEAQ. CDR3 in DNA: TGTGCCAGCAGCTCCCCCGGACAGGCAGATACGCAGTATTTT. It is translated as CASSSPGQADTQYF.

Only a few counts were recorded for this clone. This chain links TRBV7-9 with TRBJ1-4; 7 nucleotides line up with TRBD1. This CDR3 contains 15 residues. Germline-derived CDR1 and CDR2 are SEHNR and FQNEAQ (reference sequence). V dropped 5 bases and J dropped 8; count of bases not matched to a gene: 11. CDR3 in DNA: TGTGCCAGCAGCCTGGGGACAGAGCTATGGGAAAAACTGTTTTTT. Protein product: CASSLGTELWEKLFF.

The table lists this clone with a count of one. The chain is built from TRBV6-5 and TRBJ2-4; TRBD1 might be the D (6 bases). With 8 bases removed from V and 5 bases from J, the gap between germline ends came to 10 bases. Germline CDR1 is MNHEY and CDR2 is SVGAGI. The CDR3 runs to 12 residues. CDR3 loop: CASGTSENIQYF. DNA of the CDR3: TGTGCCAGCGGGACATCCGAAAACATTCAGTACTTC.

The chain's CDR3 is CASSPAGLVSSYEQYF. The DNA for the CDR3 is TGTGCCAGCAGCCCGGCGGGACTAGTGAGCTCCTACGAGCAGTACTTC. The V and J genes are TRBV11-2 and TRBJ2-7; 8 positions agree with TRBD2. V dropped 5 bases and J dropped 0; count of bases not matched to a gene: 9. This CDR3 comprises 16 residues. Germline-derived CDR1 and CDR2 are SGHAT and FQNNGV.

The V gene is TRBV29-1, the J gene TRBJ2-2; 10 positions agree with TRBD1. The trim removed 7 bases at V and 3 bases at J, leaving 14 bases unmatched. Germline CDR1 is SQVTM and CDR2 is ANQGSEA. The CDR3 is 17 amino acids. The CDR3 nucleotides are TGCAGCGCCGTGCCCGTCCTGGGGACAGGGGACACCGGGGAGCTGTTTTTT. Protein: CSAVPVLGTGDTGELFF.

This rearrangement joins TRBV7-8 to TRBJ2-7; perhaps TRBD2 as D (6 bases). This CDR3 contains 14 residues. The V end was cut by 5 bases, the J end by 3 bases, with 14 bases between. Germline lookup yields CDR1 SGHVS and CDR2 FQNEAQ. The CDR3 protein is CASSPPGLNYEQYF. Written as DNA, the CDR3 is TGTGCCAGCAGCCCCCCGGGACTGAACTACGAGCAGTACTTC.

The chain joins TRBV30 to TRBJ1-5, with a possible D match to TRBD1 (6 bases). This CDR3 is built from 14 residues. Trimming shortened V by 2 bases and J by 3 bases, and 11 bases separated the two germline ends. Germline-derived CDR1 and CDR2 are GTSNPN and SVGIG (reference sequence). This CDR3 reads CAWSFGGPNQPQHF. In nucleotides, the CDR3 is TGTGCCTGGAGTTTCGGGGGCCCCAATCAGCCCCAGCATTTT.